These 13 T cell receptor beta chains were all obtained from the same sample, sequenced in a study of blood T cell repertoires in COVID-19. Profiled with immunoSEQ multiplex PCR; TCRdb holds only in-frame clones, not every one. The sample records under 200,000 clones, roughly 80% being singletons. Sequenced: peripheral blood. The receptor source for this set is a man aged 55 to 70 with acute or convalescent COVID-19.

The CDR3, as DNA: TGTGCCAGCTCACCAGACGACAGGGGGTTTGCAGAAAAACTGTTTTTT. Its translation is CASSPDDRGFAEKLFF. J is TRBJ1-4 and V is TRBV18; 9 nucleotides align to TRBD1. The CDR3 has 16 amino acids. Germline values: CDR1 KGHSH, CDR2 LQKENI. V lost 2 bases and J lost 8; bases outside the gene matches: 9.

V and J are TRBV10-1 and TRBJ2-7, with a tentative D call TRBD1 (5 bases). The germline V gene has CDR1 WNHNN and CDR2 SYGVQD (reference sequence). The CDR3 is made up of 16 amino acids. Trimming stripped 0 bases from V and 2 bases from J, with 14 bases between. The CDR3 sequence: CASSESIRVAPYEQYF. The CDR3 nucleotides read TGCGCCAGCAGTGAGTCGATCAGGGTCGCCCCCTACGAGCAGTACTTC.

In this sample, this clone turned up once. The chain carries TRBV9 and TRBJ1-2, with 10 bases fitting TRBD1. Germline lookup yields CDR1 SGDLS and CDR2 YYNGEE. Germline trimming cut 3 bases from V and 8 bases from J; bases unmatched to any gene: 10. The CDR3 covers 15 residues. The chain's CDR3 is CASSAVAGTGEGYTF. The CDR3 region has the DNA TGTGCCAGCAGCGCCGTCGCCGGGACAGGGGAAGGCTACACCTTC.

V and J are TRBV4-1 and TRBJ1-5; D is unclear. V lost 2 bases, J lost 8 bases, and 10 bases lay in between. The CDR3 totals 13 residues. The germline V gene encodes CDR1 MGHRA and CDR2 YSYEKL. In DNA, the CDR3 is TGCGCCAGCAGCCAATGGTCCGGGGAGCCCCAGCATTTT. Translating gives CASSQWSGEPQHF.

The gene calls are TRBV24-1 and TRBJ2-6, with D possibly TRBD1 on 6 matching bases. This CDR3 contains 16 residues. With 3 bases removed from V and 3 bases from J, the gap between germline ends came to 11 bases. Looked up from germline, CDR1 is KGHDR and CDR2 is SFDVKD. CDR3 residues: CATSDPQGGGANVLTF. CDR3 DNA: TGTGCCACCAGTGATCCACAGGGTGGTGGGGCCAACGTCCTGACTTTC.

The rearrangement links TRBV6-5 to TRBJ1-2; 11 nucleotides line up with TRBD1. Per germline, CDR1 MNHEY and CDR2 SVGAGI. There are 15 residues in the CDR3. The V segment lost 6 bases and the J segment 4 bases; nucleotides outside the gene matches: 7. CDR3 bases: TGTGCCAGCAGAGGAGGACAGGGGGCTGGCTATGGCTACACCTTC. Translation gives CASRGGQGAGYGYTF.

The chain is built from TRBV2 and TRBJ2-7, with TRBD2 identical over 9 bases. Germline CDR1 SNHLY, CDR2 FYNNEI. The trim removed 7 bases at V and 2 bases at J, leaving 12 bases unmatched. This CDR3 comprises 16 residues. CDR3 protein: CASNLAGAKSTYEQYF. CDR3 sequence (DNA): TGTGCCAGCAACTTAGCGGGGGCAAAATCCACCTACGAGCAGTACTTC. The variable domain in full, completed from reference TRBV2 and TRBJ2-7, reads EPEVTQTPSHQVTQMGQEVILRCVPISNHLYFYWYRQILGQKVEFLVSFYNNEISEKSEIFDDQFSVERPDGSNFTLKIRSTKLEDSAMYFCASNLAGAKSTYEQYFGPGTRLTVT.

The chain combines TRBV10-2 with TRBJ2-1, with 9 bases that match TRBD1. The germline gives CDR1 WSHSY, CDR2 SAAADI. This CDR3 is 14 amino acids long. J lost 6 bases, V lost 2 bases, and 2 bases had no gene match. Here the CDR3 reads CASSEGTGINEQFF. The CDR3 DNA is TGCGCCAGCAGTGAGGGGACAGGGATCAATGAGCAGTTCTTC.

The chain has TRBV25-1 and TRBJ2-7, with TRBD1 identical over 8 bases. The J segment lost 4 bases and the V segment lost 3 bases, leaving 17 bases of the junction unmatched. The V gene's germline CDR1 is MGHDK and CDR2 SYGVNS. This CDR3 has 18 amino acids. The CDR3 nucleotides are TGTGCCAGCAGTGACCCCCGACAGGGGCCTATTGAGGGGTACGAGCAGTACTTC. Its protein is CASSDPRQGPIEGYEQYF.

J is TRBJ2-1 and V is TRBV5-1; 11 bases are a match to TRBD2. The CDR3 has 16 amino acids. Trimming took 7 bases from V and 0 from J; bases not matched to a gene: 6. Germline-derived CDR1 and CDR2 are SGHRS and YFSETQ. The CDR3 region has the DNA TGCGCCAGCGCTCCTAGCGGGGGGCGCTCCTACAATGAGCAGTTCTTC. Translation gives CASAPSGGRSYNEQFF.

The chain is built from TRBV27 and TRBJ2-5; 13 bases agree with TRBD2. Trimming took 6 bases from V and 1 from J; bases not matched to a gene: 5. Germline CDR1 is MNHEY and CDR2 is SMNVEV (reference sequence). The CDR3 totals 16 residues. The CDR3 bases are TGTGCCAGCAGATCCGGACTAGCGGGGGCCCAAGAGACCCAGTACTTC. Its protein is CASRSGLAGAQETQYF.

CDR3 sequence (DNA): TGCAGCGTTGAAGGGGGCAGAGGAGGGCGGGGCACCATATATTTT. This sequence encodes CSVEGGRGGRGTIYF. The chain uses TRBV29-1 and TRBJ1-3; weak D call: TRBD1 (5 bases). CDR3 length equals 15 residues. CDR1 is SQVTM, CDR2 ANQGSEA, per germline. Trimming stripped 1 base from V and 9 bases from J, with 19 bases between.

Many counts were recorded for this clone. The chain employs TRBV28 and TRBJ1-1; 9 bases align to TRBD1. The CDR3 is 13 residues long. Per the germline V gene, CDR1 is MDHEN and CDR2 is SYDVKM. The junction had 6 bases not matched to a gene; V was cut back by 5 bases and J by 8 bases. Here the CDR3 reads CASSPPGQGEAFF. The CDR3 bases are TGTGCCAGCAGTCCACCGGGACAGGGAGAAGCTTTCTTT.